The 20 T cell receptor beta chains below come from one sample, sequenced in a study of OX40 agonist ivuxolimab in advanced cancers. This table comes from immunoSEQ multiplex PCR, and its TCRdb copy is limited to in-frame clones, with some not included. Of 70,000 to 90,000 clones in the sample, around four fifths were seen once. Sequences were derived from CD4+ or CD8+ T cells sorted from blood, sampled in a trial of the OX40 agonist ivuxolimab. The receptors were sampled from an adult with an advanced solid tumor such as melanoma, head and neck, liver or kidney cancer.

The V and J genes are TRBV27 and TRBJ1-5, with D unresolved. Trimming cost V 3 bases and J 2 bases, with 11 bases left between them. This CDR3 is built from 15 residues. Per germline, CDR1 MNHEY and CDR2 SMNVEV (reference sequence). CDR3 sequence reads: CASSFQATGNQPQHF. The CDR3 bases are TGTGCCAGCAGTTTCCAGGCTACGGGCAATCAGCCCCAGCATTTT.

This rearrangement joins TRBV27 to TRBJ1-1; 8 bases are shared with TRBD1. This CDR3 contains 13 residues. The junction had 8 bases not matched to a gene; V was cut back by 7 bases and J by 7 bases. Looked up from germline, CDR1 is MNHEY and CDR2 is SMNVEV (reference sequence). The CDR3 region is CASTTRTGFEAFF. CDR3 DNA: TGTGCCAGCACCACCAGGACAGGGTTTGAAGCTTTCTTT.

In its sample, this clone was seen once. This chain joins TRBV19 and TRBJ2-2; D possibly uses TRBD1 or TRBD2 (5 bases each). V shed 2 bases and J shed 2 bases, with 15 bases lying between them. The CDR3 consists of 17 residues. Per germline, CDR1 LNHDA and CDR2 SQIVND (reference sequence). CDR3: CASSIYGGWHNTGELFF. The CDR3 nucleotides are TGTGCCAGTAGTATATATGGGGGTTGGCATAACACCGGGGAGCTGTTTTTT.

The V gene is TRBV6-6, the J gene TRBJ1-4; 8 bases match TRBD1. Germline V gives CDR1 MNHNY, CDR2 SVGAGI (reference sequence). This CDR3 has 15 amino acids. The V segment lost 10 bases and the J segment 7 bases; nucleotides outside the gene matches: 14. The CDR3 reads CATSPGTGEFEKLFF. CDR3 in DNA: TGTGCCACCTCTCCGGGGACAGGAGAATTTGAAAAACTGTTTTTT.

V usage is TRBV6-1 and J usage is TRBJ1-2; a weak D match, TRBD1 (6 bases). The germline gives CDR1 MNHNS, CDR2 SASEGT. The ends were cut back, 7 bases at V and 4 bases at J, with 16 bases in the middle. CDR3 length: 14 residues. The DNA for the CDR3 is TGTGCCAGCACCCTCTCTGAGGGGGTCTATGGCTACACCTTC. Amino acids: CASTLSEGVYGYTF.

The chain uses TRBV7-3 and TRBJ1-6; maybe TRBD1 (5 bases). The CDR3 contains 17 residues. The germline V gene encodes CDR1 SGHTA and CDR2 FQGTGA. Trimming pared 2 bases from V and 4 bases from J, leaving 15 bases between. This CDR3 is CASSLGRGTPYNSPLHF. As DNA, the CDR3 is TGTGCCAGCAGCTTAGGACGAGGGACCCCTTATAATTCACCCCTCCACTTT.

This chain connects TRBV28 to TRBJ2-7; D remains unclear. There are 14 residues in the CDR3. The V gene lost 7 bases and the J gene lost 0 bases, with 13 bases spanning the gap. Per the germline V gene, CDR1 is MDHEN and CDR2 is SYDVKM. This CDR3 is CASTKPLGSYEQYF. CDR3 coding DNA: TGTGCCAGCACAAAGCCCCTTGGCTCCTACGAGCAGTACTTC.

The chain employs TRBV5-1 and TRBJ2-3; D may match TRBD1 or TRBD2 (5 bases each). Germline values: CDR1 SGHRS, CDR2 YFSETQ. V dropped 3 bases and J dropped 3 bases, with 11 bases sitting between them. The CDR3 loop spans 14 amino acids. As DNA, the CDR3 is TGCGCCAGCAGCTCTTTGGGGGTGACAGATACGCAGTATTTT. Translating it yields CASSSLGVTDTQYF.

In this sample, this clone turned up once. The J gene is TRBJ1-4, the V gene TRBV7-9, with 7 nucleotides matching TRBD1. The V gene end was trimmed by 5 bases and the J gene end by 7 bases; junction bases not matched to a gene: 13. The CDR3 has 16 residues. Germline-derived CDR1 and CDR2 are SEHNR and FQNEAQ (reference sequence). The CDR3 nucleotides read TGTGCCAGCAGCCCCCGGACAGGCCGGGGGGTTGAAAAACTGTTTTTT. Protein product: CASSPRTGRGVEKLFF.

This chain uses TRBV13 with TRBJ2-3; a weak D match, TRBD2 (5 bases). This CDR3 spans 16 amino acids. Per germline, CDR1 PRHDT and CDR2 FYEKMQ (reference sequence). Trimming took 0 bases from V and 6 from J, leaving 16 bases between them. The CDR3 DNA is TGTGCCAGCAGCTTAGGGGGCGGGTCACAAGGCGATACGCAGTATTTT. It specifies CASSLGGGSQGDTQYF.

This clone was detected only a few times. J is TRBJ2-1 and V is TRBV27; D is undetermined. Trimming cost V 5 bases and J 3 bases, with 14 bases left between them. There are 15 residues in the CDR3. Germline V CDR1 and CDR2: MNHEY, SMNVEV (reference sequence). CDR3 sequence (DNA): TGTGCCAGCAGTACAATAGGAAGGGACTACAATGAGCAGTTCTTC. This translates into CASSTIGRDYNEQFF.

The rearrangement uses TRBV7-9 and TRBJ2-3, with 7 bases aligning to TRBD2. This CDR3 spans 18 amino acids. CDR1 is SEHNR, CDR2 FQNEAQ, per germline (reference sequence). V was clipped by 4 bases and J by 2 bases; unmatched bases: 15. The CDR3 reads CASSSRSAGASYTDTQYF. CDR3 nucleotide sequence: TGTGCCAGCAGCTCCCGCTCGGCGGGAGCCTCTTACACAGATACGCAGTATTTT.

The chain carries TRBV6-1 and TRBJ1-3; maybe TRBD1 (5 bases). Per germline, CDR1 MNHNS and CDR2 SASEGT. Trimming left V 3 bases short and J 3 bases short, with 9 bases between. The CDR3 is 14 amino acids. The CDR3 sequence is CASSETEDGNTIYF. The CDR3 DNA sequence: TGTGCCAGCAGTGAGACAGAAGATGGAAACACCATATATTTT.

The sample holds one count of this clone. This chain uses TRBV30 with TRBJ2-5; TRBD1 might be the D (6 bases). V lost 4 bases to trimming and J lost 9 bases, with 15 bases between them. Per germline, CDR1 GTSNPN and CDR2 SVGIG (reference sequence). The CDR3 extends over 12 amino acids. CDR3 protein: CAWTQQGAAQYF. DNA for the CDR3: TGTGCCTGGACTCAACAGGGAGCGGCCCAGTACTTC.

The J gene is TRBJ2-5, the V gene TRBV11-2; D unclear. In germline, CDR1 is SGHAT, CDR2 FQNNGV. The CDR3 is 14 amino acids. V shed 2 bases and J shed 1 base, with 8 bases lying between them. The DNA for the CDR3 is TGTGCCAGCAGCTTACAACCGGTCCAAGAGACCCAGTACTTC. Its translation: CASSLQPVQETQYF.

CDR3 region: CASSGQARVIGPQHF. CDR3 DNA: TGTGCCAGCAGCGGACAGGCCAGGGTTATCGGCCCCCAGCATTTT. The chain employs TRBV6-4 and TRBJ1-5, with 7 bases matching TRBD1. Germline CDR1 reads MRHNA; CDR2 reads SNTAGT. V trimming: 6 bases; J trimming: 10 bases; junction bases outside the gene matches: 15. This CDR3 is built from 15 residues.

The rearrangement joins TRBV6-1 to TRBJ2-7, with 7 bases matching TRBD1. This CDR3 has 15 amino acids. J lost 6 bases, V lost 5 bases, and 13 bases had no gene match. CDR1 MNHNS and CDR2 SASEGT come from the germline V gene. This CDR3 is CASSTRGQTPGEQYF. In DNA form, the CDR3 reads TGTGCCAGCAGTACCCGGGGACAGACTCCCGGCGAGCAGTACTTC.

The count of this clone is one. This chain connects TRBV10-3 to TRBJ2-5; the D is unclear. This CDR3 comprises 14 residues. The V and J ends lost 10 bases and 1 base respectively, with 16 bases between them. Germline CDR1 and CDR2: ENHRY and SYGVKD. The CDR3 loop reads CATTPMGTQETQYF. The CDR3 coding sequence is TGTGCCACCACACCTATGGGAACCCAAGAGACCCAGTACTTC.

This chain connects TRBV30 to TRBJ2-5; TRBD2 is a possible D gene (6 bases). This CDR3 is 15 amino acids long. V gave up 2 bases and J gave up 2 bases, with 15 bases separating them. Germline V gene data show CDR1 as GTSNPN and CDR2 as SVGIG (reference sequence). As DNA, the CDR3 is TGTGCCTGGAGTTCGACTAGAGTAGAACAAGAGACCCAGTACTTC. It codes for CAWSSTRVEQETQYF.

The rearrangement links TRBV4-3 to TRBJ2-7; no clear D gene. Germline CDR1 and CDR2: LGHNA and YSLEER. Trimming stripped 2 bases from V and 9 bases from J, with 14 bases between. The CDR3 runs to 13 residues. The chain's CDR3 is CASSQQATSPQYF. The CDR3 DNA is TGCGCCAGCAGCCAACAGGCGACCTCCCCGCAGTACTTC.